This T cell receptor (beta chain) was sequenced during a study of blood T cells in healthy people across ages. Notes on the study in general: Across samples, TCR beta diversity tracked strongly with naive T cell percentage.

V was cut by 0 bases and J by 9 bases, with 18 bases left in between. CDR3 length: 17 amino acids. Germline V gene data show CDR1 as MGHRA and CDR2 as YSYEKL. In this sample, this clonotype turned up a few times. The antigen is not known. A second PCR of 7 to 11 cycles used a sample-barcoded 5' primer and a J-beta primer mix. TCRdb analysed the 5' RACE reads with MiXCR anew, one entry per CDR3 protein. Among approximately 1.5 million distinct CDR3 sequences, less than 45% were seen once, and the ten largest hold approximately 4.1%. The sequenced sample consisted of blood. The chain has TRBV4-1 and TRBJ1-6; D unresolved. This TCR came from a woman between 18 and 29 years old in good health. The CDR3 DNA reads TGCGCCAGCAGCCAAGATAGCCCTACTATGGTTGTTTCACCCCTCCACTTT. Translated: CASSQDSPTMVVSPLHF.